The clone carrying this T cell receptor beta chain was found a few times. Its antigen is not identified. This specimen comes from a study of graft-versus-host responses after intestinal transplantation. Study in general: Each recipient received anti-thymocyte globulin induction, then tacrolimus and steroids for 2 to 4 years.

The data were produced by immunoSEQ multiplex PCR, yet TCRdb's version contains in-frame clones alone and is incomplete. The table includes some 62,000 clones, over 90% detected once. The sequencing here drew on unstimulated CD8+ T cells sorted from spleen or lymph node cells, taken before transplant. This TCR was recovered from a human donor who was the organ donor for an intestinal transplant.

CDR3 nucleotides: TGCGCCAGCAGCCAGCAGACTAGCGGGAGCGACGAGCAGTACTTC. Protein sequence: CASSQQTSGSDEQYF. The genes are TRBV4-1 and TRBJ2-7; 12 bases are a match to TRBD2. Looked up from germline, CDR1 is MGHRA and CDR2 is YSYEKL. With V trimmed by 3 bases and J by 5 bases, 5 bases remained unmatched. The CDR3 consists of 15 residues.